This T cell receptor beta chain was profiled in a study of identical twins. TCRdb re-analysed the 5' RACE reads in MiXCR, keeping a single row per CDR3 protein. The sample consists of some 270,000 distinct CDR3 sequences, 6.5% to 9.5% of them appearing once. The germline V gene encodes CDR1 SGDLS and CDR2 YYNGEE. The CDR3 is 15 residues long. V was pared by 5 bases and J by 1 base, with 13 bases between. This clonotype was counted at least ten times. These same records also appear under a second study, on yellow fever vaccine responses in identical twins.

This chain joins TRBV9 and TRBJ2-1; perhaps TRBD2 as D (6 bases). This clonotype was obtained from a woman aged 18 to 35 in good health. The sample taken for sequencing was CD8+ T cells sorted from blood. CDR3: CASSESGGSYNEQFF. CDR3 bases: TGTGCCAGCAGTGAGTCTGGGGGGTCCTACAATGAGCAGTTCTTC.